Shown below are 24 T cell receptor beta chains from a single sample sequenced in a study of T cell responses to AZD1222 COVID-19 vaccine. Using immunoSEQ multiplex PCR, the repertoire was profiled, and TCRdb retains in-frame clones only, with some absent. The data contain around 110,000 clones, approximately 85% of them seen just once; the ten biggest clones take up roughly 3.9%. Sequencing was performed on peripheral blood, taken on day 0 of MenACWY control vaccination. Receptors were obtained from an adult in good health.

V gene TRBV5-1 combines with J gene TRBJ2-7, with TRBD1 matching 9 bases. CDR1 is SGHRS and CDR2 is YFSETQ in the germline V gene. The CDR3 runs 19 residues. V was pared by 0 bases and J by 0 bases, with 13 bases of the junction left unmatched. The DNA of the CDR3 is TGCGCCAGCAGCTTGGAAGGGTCTGACAGGGGGATTTACTCCTACGAGCAGTACTTC. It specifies CASSLEGSDRGIYSYEQYF.

The CDR3 DNA reads as TGTGCCAGCAGTTCCCGGAAGGGGAGAACAGATACGCAGTATTTT. Translating gives CASSSRKGRTDTQYF. The J gene is TRBJ2-3, the V gene TRBV28; tentatively, D is TRBD1 or TRBD2 (5 bases each). The CDR3 runs 15 residues. Trimming left V 4 bases short and J 3 bases short, with 14 bases between. CDR1 is MDHEN, CDR2 SYDVKM, per germline.

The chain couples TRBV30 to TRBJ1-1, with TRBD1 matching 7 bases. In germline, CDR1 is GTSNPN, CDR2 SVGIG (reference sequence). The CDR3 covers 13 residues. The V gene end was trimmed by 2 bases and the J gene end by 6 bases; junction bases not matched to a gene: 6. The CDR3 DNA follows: TGTGCCTGGAGTCCCCCAGACAGGGCTGAAGCTTTCTTT. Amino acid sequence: CAWSPPDRAEAFF.

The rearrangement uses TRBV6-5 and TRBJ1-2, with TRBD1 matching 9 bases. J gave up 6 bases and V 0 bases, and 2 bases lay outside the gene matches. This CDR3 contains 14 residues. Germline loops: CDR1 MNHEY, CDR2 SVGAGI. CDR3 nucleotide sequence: TGTGCCAGCAGTTACTCTCGGGACAGGGATGGCTACACCTTC. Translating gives CASSYSRDRDGYTF.

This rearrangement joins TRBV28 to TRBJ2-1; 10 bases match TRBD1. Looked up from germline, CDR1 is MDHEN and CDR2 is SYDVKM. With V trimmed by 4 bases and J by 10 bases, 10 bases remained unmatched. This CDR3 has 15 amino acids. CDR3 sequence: CASSSPGTGAREQFF. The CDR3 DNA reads TGTGCCAGCAGTTCCCCCGGGACAGGGGCACGGGAGCAGTTCTTC. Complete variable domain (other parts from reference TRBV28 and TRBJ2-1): DVKVTQSSRYLVKRTGEKVFLECVQDMDHENMFWYRQDPGLGLRLIYFSYDVKMKEKGDIPEGYSVSREKKERFSLILESASTNQTSMYLCASSSPGTGAREQFFGPGTRLTVL.

CDR3 residues: CASSQDLDKQETQYF. The CDR3 DNA reads TGTGCCAGCAGCCAAGATCTGGACAAACAAGAGACCCAGTACTTC. J is TRBJ2-5 and V is TRBV3-1 (or the pseudogene TRBV3-2), with a weak D call TRBD1 (5 bases). Trimming pared 0 bases from V and 2 bases from J, leaving 10 bases between. CDR1 is LGHDT and CDR2 is YNNKEL in the germline V gene (reference sequence). The CDR3 sequence is 15 residues long.

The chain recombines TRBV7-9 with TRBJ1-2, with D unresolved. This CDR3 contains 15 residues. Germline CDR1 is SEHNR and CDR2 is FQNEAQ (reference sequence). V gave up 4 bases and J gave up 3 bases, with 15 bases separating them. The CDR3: CASSSHTRGDYGYTF. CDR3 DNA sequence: TGTGCCAGCAGCTCCCACACGCGGGGAGACTATGGCTACACCTTC. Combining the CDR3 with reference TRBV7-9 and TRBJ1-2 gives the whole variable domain DTGVSQNPRHKITKRGQNVTFRCDPISEHNRLYWYRQTLGQGPEFLTYFQNEAQLEKSRLLSDRFSAERPKGSFSTLEIQRTEQGDSAMYLCASSSHTRGDYGYTFGSGTRLTVV.

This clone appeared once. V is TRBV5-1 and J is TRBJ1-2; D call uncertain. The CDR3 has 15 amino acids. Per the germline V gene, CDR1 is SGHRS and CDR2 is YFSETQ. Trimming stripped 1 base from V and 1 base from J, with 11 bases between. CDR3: CASSLSVADNYGYTF. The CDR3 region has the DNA TGCGCCAGCAGCTTGTCGGTGGCGGATAACTATGGCTACACCTTC.

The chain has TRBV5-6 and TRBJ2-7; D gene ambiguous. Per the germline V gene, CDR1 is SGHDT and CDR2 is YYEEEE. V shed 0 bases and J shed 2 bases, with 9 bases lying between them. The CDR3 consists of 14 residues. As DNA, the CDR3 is TGTGCCAGCAGCTTGGCCCCAGTACCCTACGAGCAGTACTTC. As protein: CASSLAPVPYEQYF.

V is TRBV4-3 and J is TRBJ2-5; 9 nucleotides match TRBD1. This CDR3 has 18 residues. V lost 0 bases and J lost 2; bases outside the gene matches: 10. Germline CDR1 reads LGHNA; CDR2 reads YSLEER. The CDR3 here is CASSQEEGLGQGQETQYF. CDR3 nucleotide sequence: TGCGCCAGCAGCCAAGAGGAAGGGCTTGGACAGGGGCAAGAGACCCAGTACTTC.

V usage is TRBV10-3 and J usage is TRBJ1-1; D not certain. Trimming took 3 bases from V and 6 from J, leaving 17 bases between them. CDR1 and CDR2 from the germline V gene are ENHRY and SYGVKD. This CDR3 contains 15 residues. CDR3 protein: CAISDPTRRAPEAFF. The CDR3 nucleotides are TGTGCCATCAGTGACCCAACAAGGAGGGCCCCTGAAGCTTTCTTT.

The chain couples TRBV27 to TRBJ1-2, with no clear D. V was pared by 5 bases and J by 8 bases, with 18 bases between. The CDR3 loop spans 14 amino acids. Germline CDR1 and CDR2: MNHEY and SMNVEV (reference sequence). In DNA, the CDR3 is TGTGCCAGCAGTCCCCGCGGAACGTCGGTGGGCTACACCTTC. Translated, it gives CASSPRGTSVGYTF.

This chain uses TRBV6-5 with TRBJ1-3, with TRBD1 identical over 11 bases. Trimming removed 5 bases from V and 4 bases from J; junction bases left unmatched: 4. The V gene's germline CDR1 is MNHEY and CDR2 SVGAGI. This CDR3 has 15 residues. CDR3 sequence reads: CASSPDRGRGNTIYF. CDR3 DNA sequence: TGTGCCAGCAGTCCGGACAGGGGGCGAGGAAACACCATATATTTT.

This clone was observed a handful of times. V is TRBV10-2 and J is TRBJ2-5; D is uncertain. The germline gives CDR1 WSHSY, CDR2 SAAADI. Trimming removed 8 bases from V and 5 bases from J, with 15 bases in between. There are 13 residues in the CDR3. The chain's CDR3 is CASGLGPGETQYF. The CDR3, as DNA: TGCGCCAGCGGCCTAGGGCCCGGGGAGACCCAGTACTTC.

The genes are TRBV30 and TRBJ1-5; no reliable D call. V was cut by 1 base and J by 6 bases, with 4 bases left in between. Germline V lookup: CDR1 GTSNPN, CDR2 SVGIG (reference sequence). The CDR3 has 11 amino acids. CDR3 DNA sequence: TGTGCCTGGAGTGAGGGTCAGCCCCAGCATTTT. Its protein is CAWSEGQPQHF.

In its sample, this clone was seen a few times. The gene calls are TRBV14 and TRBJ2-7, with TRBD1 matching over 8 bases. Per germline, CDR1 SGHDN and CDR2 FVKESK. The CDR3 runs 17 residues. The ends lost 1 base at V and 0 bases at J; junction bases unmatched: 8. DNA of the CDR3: TGTGCCAGCAGCCAAGCGCTCGGACAGGGAACCTCCTACGAGCAGTACTTC. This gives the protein CASSQALGQGTSYEQYF.

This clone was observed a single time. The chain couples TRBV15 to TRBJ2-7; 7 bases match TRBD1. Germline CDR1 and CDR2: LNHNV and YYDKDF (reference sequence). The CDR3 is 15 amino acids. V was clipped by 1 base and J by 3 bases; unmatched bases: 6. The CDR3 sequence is CATSRVRGRIYEQYF. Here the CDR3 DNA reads TGTGCCACCAGCAGAGTAAGGGGGCGGATCTACGAGCAGTACTTC.

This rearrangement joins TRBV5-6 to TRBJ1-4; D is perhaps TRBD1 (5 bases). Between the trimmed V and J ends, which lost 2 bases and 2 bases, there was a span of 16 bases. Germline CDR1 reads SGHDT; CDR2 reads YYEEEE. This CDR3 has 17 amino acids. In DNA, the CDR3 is TGTGCCAGCAGCTTCGGTCAGGGTTTAGCGACTAATGAAAAACTGTTTTTT. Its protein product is CASSFGQGLATNEKLFF.

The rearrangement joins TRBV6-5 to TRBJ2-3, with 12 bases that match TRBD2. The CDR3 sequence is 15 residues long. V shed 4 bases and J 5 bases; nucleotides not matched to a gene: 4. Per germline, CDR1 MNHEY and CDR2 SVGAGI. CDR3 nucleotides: TGTGCCAGCAGTTCACTAGCGGGGGGTGGAGATACGCAGTATTTT. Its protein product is CASSSLAGGGDTQYF.

The CDR3, as DNA: TGTGCCAGCAGACAGGAGGGCAGGAACACTGAAGCTTTCTTT. Translating gives CASRQEGRNTEAFF. The rearrangement joins TRBV7-3 to TRBJ1-1; D perhaps matches TRBD1 (5 bases). Trimming removed 6 bases at V and 1 base at J, with 12 bases between. Germline V gene data show CDR1 as SGHTA and CDR2 as FQGTGA. The CDR3 is 14 amino acids. Variable domain in full (rest from reference TRBV7-3 and TRBJ1-1): GAGVSQTPSNKVTEKGKYVELRCDPISGHTALYWYRQSLGQGPEFLIYFQGTGAADDSGLPNDRFFAVRPEGSVSTLKIQRTERGDSAVYLCASRQEGRNTEAFFGQGTRLTVV.

The CDR3 spells CASRGPYSPTEAFF. The CDR3 DNA reads as TGTGCCAGCAGGGGCCCGTACTCCCCGACTGAAGCTTTCTTT. The chain combines TRBV28 with TRBJ1-1; no clear D gene. CDR3 size: 14 residues. The V gene lost 6 bases and the J gene lost 5 bases, with 16 bases spanning the gap. Looked up from germline, CDR1 is MDHEN and CDR2 is SYDVKM.

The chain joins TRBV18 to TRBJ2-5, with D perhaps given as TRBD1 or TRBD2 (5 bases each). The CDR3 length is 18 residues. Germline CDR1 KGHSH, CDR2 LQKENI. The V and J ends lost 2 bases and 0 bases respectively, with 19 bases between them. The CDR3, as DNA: TGTGCCAGCTCACCAAACCTAAAGGGGCTCGGGAACCAAGAGACCCAGTACTTC. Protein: CASSPNLKGLGNQETQYF.

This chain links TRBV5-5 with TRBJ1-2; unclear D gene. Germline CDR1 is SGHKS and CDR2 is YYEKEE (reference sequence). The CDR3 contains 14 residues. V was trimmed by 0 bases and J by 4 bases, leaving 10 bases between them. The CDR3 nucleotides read TGTGCCAGCAGCTTGGTGGATGGCAGCTATGGCTACACCTTC. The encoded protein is CASSLVDGSYGYTF.

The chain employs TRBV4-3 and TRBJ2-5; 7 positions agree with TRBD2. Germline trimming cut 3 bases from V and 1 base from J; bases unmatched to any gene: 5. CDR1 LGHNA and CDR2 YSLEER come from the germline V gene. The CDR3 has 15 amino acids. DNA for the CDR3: TGCGCCAGCAGCCAGGGGAGGGACCTCCAAGAGACCCAGTACTTC. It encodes CASSQGRDLQETQYF.